This TCR beta chain stems from a study of T-cell reconstitution after alpha-beta-depleted transplantation in children. The CDR3 covers 16 residues. From germline, CDR1 is LNHNV and CDR2 YYDKDF (reference sequence). Trimming removed 0 bases from V and 4 bases from J, with 12 bases in between. TCRbeta library construction was performed incorporating unique molecular identifiers. MiXCR was run by TCRdb on the PCR reads, yielding one entry per CDR3 protein. The repertoire holds roughly 300,000 distinct CDR3 sequences, with approximately 9.8% as singletons. This chain joins TRBV15 and TRBJ2-2; unclear D gene. The sequencing used PBMCs from the stem cell graft donor, collected from the stem cell graft. This TCR derives from a human donor who donated a stem cell graft to a child with SCID. The CDR3 DNA reads TGTGCCACCAGCAGAGAGGCAGGTGCCCTCACCGGGGAGCTGTTTTTT. Translating gives CATSREAGALTGELFF.